This T cell receptor (beta chain) was recorded in a study of Graves' ophthalmopathy and Graves' hyperthyroidism. Study at large: Peripheral blood was obtained at first diagnosis, ahead of any treatment.

The diagnosis combined clinical symptoms, thyroxine, TRAb, thyroid ultrasound and orbital computed tomography scans. Amplification of the TCR beta CDR3 regions used RNA transcripts (as template). First-round RT-PCR with HTBI primers preceded a second-round multiplex PCR. TCRdb reanalysed the multiplex PCR reads using MiXCR and keeps one entry per CDR3 protein. The sample gives hundreds of thousands of distinct CDR3 sequences, roughly two fifths of which show up once; around 3.3% is in the top ten. V gave up 5 bases and J gave up 6 bases; unmatched junction bases: 4. This CDR3 region has 14 residues. Germline V gene sequence: CDR1 SQVTM, CDR2 ANQGSEA.

The receptor was isolated from an adult man with Graves' ophthalmopathy. The specimen was peripheral blood. The V gene is TRBV29-1, the J gene TRBJ2-2, with TRBD2 matching 12 bases. DNA of the CDR3: TGCAGCGTTCGGGGACTAGCGGGTCCCGGGGAGCTGTTTTTT. It encodes CSVRGLAGPGELFF.